This T cell receptor (beta chain) derives from a study of blood T cell repertoires in COVID-19. The germline V gene has CDR1 LNHDA and CDR2 SQIVND (reference sequence). Unmatched junction bases numbered 2, after V lost 5 bases and J lost 3 bases. The CDR3 is 15 residues long. Using immunoSEQ multiplex PCR, the repertoire was profiled, and TCRdb retains in-frame clones only, with some absent. This sample has about 300,000 clones, with more than 75% found just once. V usage is TRBV19 and J usage is TRBJ2-5, with 14 positions matching TRBD2. The sequencing input was peripheral blood. The TCR originated in a man aged 70-80 years with acute or convalescent COVID-19. The CDR3 DNA reads as TGTGCCAGTAGTTCGGGACTAGCGGGAGAAGAGACCCAGTACTTC. Its protein is CASSSGLAGEETQYF.